This T cell receptor (beta chain) stems from a study of blood T cell repertoires in COVID-19. Study information: Collection of acute and convalescent COVID-19 samples took place in the United States, Italy and Spain. Nucleic acid was either cDNA or gDNA, and it came from T cells, B-cell-depleted T cells, or PBMCs.

V was trimmed by 3 bases and J by 5 bases, leaving 8 bases between them. Germline V CDR1 and CDR2: KGHSH, LQKENI. The CDR3 spans 12 residues. Data came from immunoSEQ multiplex PCR; TCRdb stores just in-frame clones and leaves some out. The table shows 300,000 to 450,000 clones, with roughly 89% occurring only once. Sequencing was performed on peripheral blood. This rearrangement joins TRBV18 to TRBJ2-7; D might be TRBD2 (5 bases). The source of this sequence is a woman between 55 and 75 years old with COVID-19, enrolled during active disease. This chain's CDR3 is CASSPPGNEQYF. The CDR3 DNA reads TGTGCCAGCTCACCTCCGGGGAACGAGCAGTACTTC.